What follows are 27 T cell receptor beta chains derived from one specimen sequenced in a study of cytomegalovirus exposure and HLA in healthy donors. PCR used 60 Vbeta primers and 13 Jbeta primers. The data were produced by immunoSEQ multiplex PCR, yet TCRdb's version contains in-frame clones alone and is incomplete. The sample lists 100,000 or so clones, 65% to 90% occurring once. Sample: PBMCs. All receptors derive from a woman younger than 30 in good health and CMV-seronegative.

The chain combines TRBV6-5 with TRBJ2-2; 7 bases match TRBD2. The CDR3 consists of 15 residues. V gave up 6 bases and J gave up 3 bases; unmatched junction bases: 7. The germline CDR1 and CDR2 sequences are MNHEY and SVGAGI. CDR3 DNA: TGTGCCAGCAGACGGACTAGGAGGGACACCGGGGAGCTGTTTTTT. It specifies CASRRTRRDTGELFF.

This chain connects TRBV28 to TRBJ2-2, with D possibly being TRBD2 (6 bases). Germline CDR1 MDHEN, CDR2 SYDVKM. CDR3 length equals 16 residues. Deletions cut 6 bases from V and 2 bases from J, with 16 bases between. The CDR3 here is CASSLVADDNTGELFF. The CDR3 DNA reads TGTGCCAGCAGCCTTGTAGCGGATGATAACACCGGGGAGCTGTTTTTT.

The chain employs TRBV7-6 and TRBJ1-5; D not certain. There are 22 residues in the CDR3. In germline, CDR1 is SGHVS, CDR2 FNYEAQ. The germline V and J ends were trimmed by 0 bases and 0 bases, with 27 bases remaining between them. CDR3 sequence: CASSLALWVSRPRGSSNQPQHF. The CDR3 DNA follows: TGTGCCAGCAGCTTAGCCCTATGGGTCTCCAGGCCGCGGGGTTCTAGCAATCAGCCCCAGCATTTT.

This chain uses TRBV11-2 with TRBJ2-7, with 14 bases matching TRBD2. CDR1 and CDR2 (germline): SGHAT, FQNNGV. The J segment lost 1 base and the V segment lost 5 bases, leaving 1 base of the junction unmatched. The CDR3 runs to 15 residues. CDR3 in DNA: TGTGCCAGCAGCCGGACTAGCGGGGGGTCCTACGAGCAGTACTTC. It codes for CASSRTSGGSYEQYF.

V and J are TRBV7-9 and TRBJ1-3; D is perhaps TRBD1 (5 bases). The CDR3 runs 17 residues. Trimming removed 3 bases from V and 0 bases from J, with 15 bases in between. Germline V gene sequence: CDR1 SEHNR, CDR2 FQNEAQ (reference sequence). CDR3 sequence reads: CASSLRATDLSGNTIYF. CDR3 bases: TGTGCCAGCAGCTTGAGAGCGACAGACCTCTCTGGAAACACCATATATTTT.

This sequence joins TRBV18 and TRBJ1-6; D is possibly TRBD1 (6 bases). Germline CDR1 is KGHSH and CDR2 is LQKENI. Trimming left V 2 bases short and J 5 bases short, with 10 bases between. This CDR3 spans 15 amino acids. This chain's CDR3 is CASSPGGQNNSPLHF. The CDR3 DNA reads TGTGCCAGCTCACCAGGTGGACAGAATAATTCACCCCTCCACTTT.

The V call is TRBV11-2, the J call TRBJ2-5, with TRBD2 matching over 14 bases. The CDR3 is made up of 16 amino acids. In germline, CDR1 is SGHAT, CDR2 FQNNGV. The V segment lost 5 bases and the J segment 2 bases; nucleotides outside the gene matches: 4. This CDR3 reads CASSVGLAGGQETQYF. The CDR3 DNA follows: TGTGCCAGCAGCGTCGGACTAGCGGGAGGTCAAGAGACCCAGTACTTC.

V gene TRBV10-3 combines with J gene TRBJ2-7; 10 positions match TRBD1. The CDR3 consists of 17 residues. V lost 2 bases, J lost 2 bases, and 9 bases stayed unmatched. Germline-derived CDR1 and CDR2 are ENHRY and SYGVKD. The CDR3 bases are TGTGCCATCAGTGAGCTAACGGGGGACAGGGGAACCTACGAGCAGTACTTC. Amino acids: CAISELTGDRGTYEQYF.

As regards this clone: The same CDR3 also results from other DNA sequences found in this sample. The chain employs TRBV7-6 and TRBJ2-1, with 11 positions matching TRBD2. The ends lost 0 bases at V and 13 bases at J; junction bases unmatched: 14. The CDR3 is made up of 17 amino acids. Germline CDR1 SGHVS, CDR2 FNYEAQ. The CDR3 DNA reads TGTGCCAGCAGCTTAGCTCGGACGGGGGATAGCGGGAGGGCCCAGTTCTTC. Protein: CASSLARTGDSGRAQFF. The complete variable domain, with remaining parts taken from reference TRBV7-6 and TRBJ2-1, reads GAGVSQSPRYKVTKRGQDVALRCDPISGHVSLYWYRQALGQGPEFLTYFNYEAQQDKSGLPNDRFSAERPEGSISTLTIQRTEQRDSAMYRCASSLARTGDSGRAQFFGPGTRLTVL.

The chain uses TRBV4-1 and TRBJ2-1; D not resolved. The CDR3 covers 14 residues. The germline V gene encodes CDR1 MGHRA and CDR2 YSYEKL. V was clipped by 1 base and J by 3 bases, with 7 bases between them. DNA for the CDR3: TGCGCCAGCAGCCAAGGGCTAGTCTACAATGAGCAGTTCTTC. Its translation is CASSQGLVYNEQFF.

The chain recombines TRBV4-1 with TRBJ2-3; 12 bases align to TRBD2. The CDR3 contains 16 residues. The V gene end was trimmed by 0 bases and the J gene end by 4 bases; junction bases not matched to a gene: 2. Germline V gives CDR1 MGHRA, CDR2 YSYEKL. The CDR3 bases are TGCGCCAGCAGCCAAGATCTAGCGGGAGGGCCAGATACGCAGTATTTT. Residues: CASSQDLAGGPDTQYF.

The chain is built from TRBV7-9 and TRBJ2-1; weak D call: TRBD1 (5 bases). V gave up 1 base and J gave up 11 bases, with 9 bases separating them. The CDR3 sequence is 12 residues long. CDR1 SEHNR and CDR2 FQNEAQ come from the germline V gene (reference sequence). The CDR3 protein is CASSLGRAKQFF. CDR3 coding DNA: TGTGCCAGCAGCTTAGGCAGGGCAAAGCAGTTCTTC.

The chain has TRBV27 and TRBJ2-5; the D gene is possibly TRBD2 (7 bases). Trimming pared 3 bases from V and 5 bases from J, leaving 13 bases between. The CDR3 covers 14 residues. CDR1 and CDR2 from the germline V gene are MNHEY and SMNVEV (reference sequence). The CDR3 is CASSFHGGRETQYF. CDR3 sequence (DNA): TGTGCCAGCAGTTTTCACGGGGGGCGGGAGACCCAGTACTTC.

This chain joins TRBV30 and TRBJ2-7, with 10 positions matching TRBD1. Germline lookup yields CDR1 GTSNPN and CDR2 SVGIG (reference sequence). This CDR3 is built from 16 residues. Trimming cost V 3 bases and J 0 bases; bases outside gene matches: 8. CDR3 DNA: TGTGCCTGGAGAATTCCGGGACAGGGGACCTCCTACGAGCAGTACTTC. This codes for CAWRIPGQGTSYEQYF.

The chain combines TRBV14 with TRBJ2-7; maybe TRBD2 (6 bases). Germline CDR1 and CDR2: SGHDN and FVKESK. With 0 bases removed from V and 2 bases from J, the gap between germline ends came to 20 bases. This CDR3 contains 18 residues. Here the CDR3 reads CASSQERPGSTHPYEQYF. The CDR3 coding sequence is TGTGCCAGCAGCCAAGAGCGGCCCGGGAGTACCCATCCCTACGAGCAGTACTTC.

This clone was seen a handful of times. CDR3 bases: TGTGCCAGTAGCCCTTCTGGGGCCAACGTCCTGACTTTC. This encodes CASSPSGANVLTF. This chain uses TRBV19 with TRBJ2-6; no clear D gene. Trimming stripped 6 bases from V and 1 base from J, with 4 bases between. CDR3 size: 13 residues. Germline V gene data show CDR1 as LNHDA and CDR2 as SQIVND (reference sequence).

V usage is TRBV2 and J usage is TRBJ2-7, with unresolved D. V was pared by 1 base and J by 3 bases, with 10 bases between. This CDR3 is 14 amino acids long. Per germline, CDR1 SNHLY and CDR2 FYNNEI. The CDR3 loop reads CASSEGGYLYEQYF. In nucleotides, the CDR3 is TGTGCCAGCAGTGAAGGCGGCTACCTCTACGAGCAGTACTTC. The variable domain in full, with the rest retrieved from reference TRBV2 and TRBJ2-7, is EPEVTQTPSHQVTQMGQEVILRCVPISNHLYFYWYRQILGQKVEFLVSFYNNEISEKSEIFDDQFSVERPDGSNFTLKIRSTKLEDSAMYFCASSEGGYLYEQYFGPGTRLTVT.

This sequence joins TRBV6-1 and TRBJ1-1; D gene ambiguous. V gave up 3 bases and J gave up 0 bases, with 8 bases separating them. This CDR3 comprises 14 residues. Germline CDR1 is MNHNS and CDR2 is SASEGT. The DNA of the CDR3 is TGTGCCAGCAGTGAGAGTCTGTTGAACACTGAAGCTTTCTTT. This encodes CASSESLLNTEAFF.

The V and J genes are TRBV2 and TRBJ2-7, with TRBD1 identical over 7 bases. Germline CDR1 reads SNHLY; CDR2 reads FYNNEI. The ends lost 6 bases at V and 5 bases at J; junction bases unmatched: 4. This CDR3 contains 12 residues. CDR3 in DNA: TGTGCCAGCAGGAAGGGGGCCCACGAGCAGTACTTC. Its translation: CASRKGAHEQYF.

The chain carries TRBV28 and TRBJ1-1; the D is unclear. Germline CDR1 reads MDHEN; CDR2 reads SYDVKM. The CDR3 contains 13 residues. The V and J ends lost 5 bases and 1 base respectively, with 8 bases between them. The CDR3 spells CASSQARNTEAFF. CDR3 nucleotide sequence: TGTGCCAGCAGTCAAGCACGGAACACTGAAGCTTTCTTT.

The chain has TRBV29-1 and TRBJ1-2; no definite D call. This CDR3 comprises 12 residues. CDR1 SQVTM and CDR2 ANQGSEA come from the germline V gene. Trimming pared 4 bases from V and 2 bases from J, leaving 8 bases between. The CDR3 nucleotides are TGCAGCGTTGGGTCGAGGAACTATGGCTACACCTTC. Amino acids: CSVGSRNYGYTF.

The J gene is TRBJ2-7, the V gene TRBV11-2; tentative D call: TRBD2 (6 bases). Germline V gene data show CDR1 as SGHAT and CDR2 as FQNNGV. The CDR3 contains 13 residues. V lost 8 bases to trimming and J lost 1 base, with 12 bases between them. In nucleotides, the CDR3 is TGTGCCAGCTGGTCTAGCGATTCCTACGAGCAGTACTTC. It yields the protein CASWSSDSYEQYF.

This clone appeared a single time. The chain employs TRBV2 and TRBJ2-1; 8 nucleotides match TRBD2. Looked up from germline, CDR1 is SNHLY and CDR2 is FYNNEI. J was trimmed by 10 bases and V by 4 bases; bases with no gene match: 9. The length of the CDR3 is 14 residues. CDR3 in DNA: TGTGCCAGCAGTGTGTTGGGGACTAGTGACGAGCAGTTCTTC. It yields the protein CASSVLGTSDEQFF. Full variable domain (missing parts from reference TRBV2 and TRBJ2-1): EPEVTQTPSHQVTQMGQEVILRCVPISNHLYFYWYRQILGQKVEFLVSFYNNEISEKSEIFDDQFSVERPDGSNFTLKIRSTKLEDSAMYFCASSVLGTSDEQFFGPGTRLTVL.

The chain recombines TRBV5-8 with TRBJ2-7; TRBD1 aligns across 10 bases. CDR1 is SGHTS, CDR2 YDEGEE, per germline. This CDR3 is built from 20 residues. The junction had 17 bases not matched to a gene; V was cut back by 2 bases and J by 0 bases. The DNA of the CDR3 is TGTGCCAGCAGCTTCTCGAGACAGGGGGCTTCAGGGGACGGCTCCTACGAGCAGTACTTC. Protein: CASSFSRQGASGDGSYEQYF.

The CDR3 loop reads CASSLSTGSYNEQFF. The CDR3 DNA is TGCGCCAGCAGCTTGAGTACAGGATCCTACAATGAGCAGTTCTTC. This chain links TRBV5-1 with TRBJ2-1, with a tentative D call TRBD1 (5 bases). The CDR3 consists of 15 residues. Germline V CDR1 and CDR2: SGHRS, YFSETQ. Between the trimmed V and J ends, which lost 1 base and 1 base, there was a span of 9 bases.

The chain combines TRBV27 with TRBJ1-1, with D possibly matching TRBD1 (6 bases). Trimming took 7 bases from V and 3 from J, leaving 12 bases between them. CDR1 and CDR2 from the germline V gene are MNHEY and SMNVEV (reference sequence). The length of the CDR3 is 13 residues. The CDR3 region is CASTPQGYTEAFF. DNA of the CDR3: TGTGCCAGCACTCCACAGGGATACACTGAAGCTTTCTTT.

This clone came up a few times. The chain uses TRBV18 and TRBJ2-7; D is undetermined. There are 10 residues in the CDR3. The V end was cut by 4 bases, the J end by 7 bases, with 5 bases between. In germline, CDR1 is KGHSH, CDR2 LQKENI. Here the CDR3 DNA reads TGTGCCAGCTCACTACGGGAGCAGTACTTC. It specifies CASSLREQYF.